These 4 T cell receptor beta chains were sequenced from one sample in a study of vaccination effects on CD4 cells after COVID-19. Sequencing followed a ViraFEST assay step that expanded antigen-specific CD4+ T cells with viral peptide pools. Between days 9 and 10 of culture, CD4+ T cells were separated out. All participants had two doses of either the BNT162b2 or mRNA-1273 vaccine. These TCRs are of unknown antigen specificity. Repertoires were generated with immunoSEQ multiplex PCR, while TCRdb's copy carries only in-frame clones and drops some. This table has 60,000 to 90,000 clones, about 80% appearing once. This specimen consisted of CD4+ T cells from PBMCs cultured with HCoV-229E spike peptides, obtained after COVID-19 vaccination. These receptors all stem from a human donor who received a COVID-19 vaccine.

The J gene is TRBJ1-3, the V gene TRBV28, with D possibly being TRBD1 (5 bases). Germline CDR1 MDHEN, CDR2 SYDVKM. This CDR3 spans 14 amino acids. Trimming cost V 3 bases and J 2 bases, with 8 bases left between them. CDR3 nucleotides: TGTGCCAGCAGTTTCGGAGGGGCTGGAAACACCATATATTTT. The encoded protein is CASSFGGAGNTIYF. Full variable domain (remainder filled in from reference TRBV28 and TRBJ1-3): DVKVTQSSRYLVKRTGEKVFLECVQDMDHENMFWYRQDPGLGLRLIYFSYDVKMKEKGDIPEGYSVSREKKERFSLILESASTNQTSMYLCASSFGGAGNTIYFGEGSWLTVV.

V and J are TRBV6-6 and TRBJ1-2; D unresolved. V lost 6 bases, J lost 8 bases, and 16 bases lay in between. Germline V gene sequence: CDR1 MNHNY, CDR2 SVGAGI (reference sequence). The CDR3 contains 13 residues. CDR3 nucleotide sequence: TGTGCCAGCAGAACGGGTCTGGATCGCGGCTACACCTTC. Amino acids: CASRTGLDRGYTF.

This clone was seen a handful of times. V usage is TRBV7-9 and J usage is TRBJ2-5; 10 bases agree with TRBD2. The junction had 1 base not matched to a gene; V was cut back by 3 bases and J by 0 bases. The CDR3 length is 15 residues. From germline, CDR1 is SEHNR and CDR2 FQNEAQ (reference sequence). The DNA for the CDR3 is TGTGCCAGCAGCTTTAGCGGGGGGAACCAAGAGACCCAGTACTTC. Translated, it gives CASSFSGGNQETQYF.

The rearrangement uses TRBV18 and TRBJ2-7, with D perhaps matching TRBD1 (5 bases). Per germline, CDR1 KGHSH and CDR2 LQKENI. The germline V and J ends were trimmed by 6 bases and 0 bases, with 18 bases remaining between them. The CDR3 runs 16 residues. Here the CDR3 DNA reads TGTGCCAGCTCCCTCCATCAATCCAGGGACTCCTACGAGCAGTACGTC. Residues: CASSLHQSRDSYEQYV.